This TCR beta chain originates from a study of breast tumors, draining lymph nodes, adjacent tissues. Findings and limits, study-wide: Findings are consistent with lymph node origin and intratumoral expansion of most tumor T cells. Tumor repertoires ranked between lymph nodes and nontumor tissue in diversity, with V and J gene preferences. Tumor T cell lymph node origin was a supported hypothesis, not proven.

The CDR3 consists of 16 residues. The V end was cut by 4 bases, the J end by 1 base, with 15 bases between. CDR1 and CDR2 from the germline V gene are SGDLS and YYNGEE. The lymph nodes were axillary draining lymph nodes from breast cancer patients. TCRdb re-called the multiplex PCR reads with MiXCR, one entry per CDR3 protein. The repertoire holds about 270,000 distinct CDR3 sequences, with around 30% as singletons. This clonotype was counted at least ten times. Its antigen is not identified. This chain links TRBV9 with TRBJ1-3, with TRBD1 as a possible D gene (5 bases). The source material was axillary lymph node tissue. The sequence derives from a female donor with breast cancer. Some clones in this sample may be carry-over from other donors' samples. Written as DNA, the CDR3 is TGTGCCAGCAGCCTCAACGACGGGGCTTCTGGAAACACCATATATTTT. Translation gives CASSLNDGASGNTIYF.